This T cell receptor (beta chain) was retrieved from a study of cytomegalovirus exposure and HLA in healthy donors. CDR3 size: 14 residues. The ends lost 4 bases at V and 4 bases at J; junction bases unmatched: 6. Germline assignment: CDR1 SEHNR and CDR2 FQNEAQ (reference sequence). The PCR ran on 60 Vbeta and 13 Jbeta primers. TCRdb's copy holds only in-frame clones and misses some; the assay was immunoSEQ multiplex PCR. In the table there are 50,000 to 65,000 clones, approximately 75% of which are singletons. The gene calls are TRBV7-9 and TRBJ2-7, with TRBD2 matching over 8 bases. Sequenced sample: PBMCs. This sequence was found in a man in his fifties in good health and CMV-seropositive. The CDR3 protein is CASSYGGLGYEQYF. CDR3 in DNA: TGTGCCAGCAGCTACGGGGGACTAGGGTACGAGCAGTACTTC.